Sequencing of this TCR beta chain was carried out in a study of early T cells in non-severe SARS-CoV-2 infection. The V end lost 1 base, the J end lost 5 bases, and 17 bases lay between the germline ends. This CDR3 spans 17 amino acids. Per the germline V gene, CDR1 is SGHTA and CDR2 is FQGTGA. This clonotype has ten or more counts. Researchers attached unique molecular identifiers to individual cDNA molecules. Via MiXCR, TCRdb re-called the 5' RACE reads, giving one row per CDR3 protein. The sample lists tens of thousands of distinct CDR3 sequences, around 5% seen once, with 30% in the top ten. The TCR sequence derives from an adult who was a healthcare worker with PCR-confirmed SARS-CoV-2 infection or an uninfected control (not recorded which). Sequenced material: whole blood. V is TRBV7-3 and J is TRBJ2-2, with D possibly matching TRBD1 (6 bases). The CDR3 protein is CASSLSRGGSGTGELFF. The DNA for the CDR3 is TGTGCCAGCAGCTTAAGCAGGGGCGGTTCGGGGACCGGGGAGCTGTTTTTT. The entire variable domain, with the rest obtained from reference TRBV7-3 and TRBJ2-2, is as follows: GAGVSQTPSNKVTEKGKYVELRCDPISGHTALYWYRQSLGQGPEFLIYFQGTGAADDSGLPNDRFFAVRPEGSVSTLKIQRTERGDSAVYLCASSLSRGGSGTGELFFGEGSRLTVL.